This T cell receptor (beta chain) was captured by sequencing in a study of T-cell memory formation after mild COVID-19 (dated by TCRdb to about 2021). With respect to the entire study: TCR sequence clusters from the two donors were largely donor specific. In a couple of donors, T-cell clones that expanded and contracted after mild COVID-19 were tracked by sequencing TCRalpha and TCRbeta repertoires over time. The cohort was made up of two young adult volunteers, one female and one male, who were previously healthy. Study-wide conclusions, independent of this receptor: The detection of some responding clones in pre-infection memory suggests that pre-existing cross-reactive memory T cells joined the SARS-CoV-2 response. The second-wave clones that peaked on day 37 were not confirmed to be SARS-CoV-2 specific. Only a couple of mild cases were covered by the study, and larger cohorts that include severe cases with pre-infection samples were considered necessary. Contracting CD4+ clones were located mainly in the CM and EM memory subsets, whereas CD8+ clones were found to be enriched in EMRA. Balanced CD4/CD8 phenotypes were observed for clones contracting from day 15 to 85, whereas a bias towards CD4+ was observed for a second wave of clones expanding from day 15 to 37.

Ficoll-Paque density gradient centrifugation was used to isolate PBMCs. TCRdb shows the sequencer as Illumina NovaSeq 6000. Using 5'RACE with constant-segment primers, TCRalpha and TCRbeta cDNA libraries were constructed, with sample barcodes and unique molecular identifiers added in the process. Trizol reagent was used to extract RNA from every sample. The libraries were amplified in two PCR steps, and the second step added a second sample barcode and Illumina TruSeq adapters. The libraries were sequenced on an Illumina NovaSeq using 2 x 150 bp paired-end reads. Per the authors' processing: With migec v1.2.7, reads were demultiplexed and then collapsed into UMI-guided consensus sequences. Using mixcr v2.1.11, the UMI consensuses were aligned to TRA and TRB V and J templates and assembled into clonotypes. Expanded or contracted clonotypes were those called significant by both edgeR and NoisET, with noise models trained on biological replicates. For edgeR calls, a false discovery rate-adjusted p below 0.01 and a log2 fold-change threshold of 1 were applied. As an exploratory analysis of dynamics, max-normalized trajectories of the 1000 most abundant clonotypes were examined with PCA combined with hierarchical clustering. The CD4 or CD8 phenotype of responding clones was assigned using the separately sequenced CD4+ and CD8+ repertoires. Through fastp at Q25 and MiXCR, TCRdb rebuilt clones from the public reads, retaining in-frame beta chains. All rows with the same CDR3 protein become a single entry with the most common DNA and genes. The V and J calls, along with clone size, are taken from TCRdb and not from the paper's own processing. The sample includes over 150,000 distinct CDR3 sequences, with around 21% observed a single time. In total, the top ten clones hold roughly 24% of the sample.

In the case of this clonotype: Its antigen is currently not known. No qualities accompany the bases; no much larger clone lies one base away.

Material: PBMCs or a T cell subset sorted from them (not recorded which). The source is an adult woman who had mild COVID-19 (a few samples of this study predate the infection). The sample titles of this study are shuffled in the database, so cell type and time point are left out; the donor was told from shared clones.

The CDR3 reads as follows: CASSHSDRDYEQYF. The nucleotides are TGTGCCAGCAGCCATTCGGACAGGGACTACGAGCAGTACTTC. This receptor chain uses TRBV14 and TRBJ2-7; 8 bases in the junction line up with TRBD1. The CDR3 runs 14 amino acids, cysteine and phenylalanine included. Only the CDR3 portion is preserved as DNA: 42 bases, with reading frame beginning at the first base. CDR1 and CDR2 (SGHDN, FVKESK) derive from the germline V gene. Clipping removes 3 bases from V and 3 bases from J, with 4 as the unmatched junction base count.